This T cell receptor beta chain was observed in a study of vaccination and CD4 T cells after COVID-19. Study-wide results and limits: It was found that, in convalescent patients, 304 of 307 vaccine-specific clones were spike mono-reactive.

This CDR3 is built from 14 residues. Germline V gene data show CDR1 as LGHNA and CDR2 as YNFKEQ. V was shortened by 1 base and J by 2 bases, with 8 bases between the two germline ends. Remarks on this clonotype: Its antigen remains unidentified.

Sequencing of cultured CD4+ T cell DNA used the Oncomine TCR Beta short-read assay. Using its own MiXCR run on the PCR reads, TCRdb lists one record per CDR3 protein. The table lists roughly 16,000 distinct CDR3 sequences, 55% of them singletons. Treatment: approximately 11-day PBMC culture with coronavirus spike peptide pools or control peptides (ViraFEST assay). Before Alpha, Beta and Delta appeared in the US, convalescents tested positive (March–late 2020). The specimen was CD4+ T cells from blood, cultured in vitro. The TCR originated in a human donor who had recovered from COVID-19. This rearrangement joins TRBV4-2 to TRBJ1-2, with a tentative D call TRBD1 (5 bases). The CDR3 here is CASSQGDQNYGYTF. The CDR3, as DNA: TGTGCCAGCAGCCAAGGGGACCAGAACTATGGCTACACCTTC.